These 11 T cell receptor beta chains came from one sample sequenced in a study of T cells in Graves' hyperthyroidism and ophthalmopathy. Authors of the study amplified TCR beta CDR3 regions from RNA transcripts. An initial round of RT-PCR targeting the TCR CDR3 relied on the HTBI primer set. TCRdb passed the multiplex PCR reads through MiXCR, listing each CDR3 protein once. The sample has about 270,000 distinct CDR3 sequences; roughly 20% are singletons. The sample comprised blood. The receptors stem from a man younger than 40 with Graves' ophthalmopathy.

This chain connects TRBV19 to TRBJ1-1, with a tentative D call TRBD1 (5 bases). V was trimmed by 5 bases and J by 1 base, leaving 14 bases between them. In germline, CDR1 is LNHDA, CDR2 SQIVND (reference sequence). The CDR3 is made up of 15 amino acids. CDR3 loop: CASSRFGTANTEAFF. DNA for the CDR3: TGTGCCAGTAGTCGATTCGGGACCGCGAACACTGAAGCTTTCTTT. The full variable domain, in which reference TRBV19 and TRBJ1-1 provide the parts outside the CDR3, is DGGITQSPKYLFRKEGQNVTLSCEQNLNHDAMYWYRQDPGQGLRLIYYSQIVNDFQKGDIAEGYSVSREKKESFPLTVTSAQKNPTAFYLCASSRFGTANTEAFFGQGTRLTVV.

This clonotype was seen many times. The chain has TRBV28 and TRBJ2-3, with 7 bases that match TRBD1. From germline, CDR1 is MDHEN and CDR2 SYDVKM. This CDR3 comprises 16 residues. Trimming took 5 bases from V and 3 from J; bases not matched to a gene: 11. For the CDR3, the DNA is TGTGCCAGCAGTCCACGGGCCCCCAGGGGGACAGATACGCAGTATTTT. Its translation is CASSPRAPRGTDTQYF.

This clonotype was seen at least ten times. The chain is built from TRBV28 and TRBJ1-1; TRBD1 agrees at 7 bases. The CDR3 runs 14 residues. The germline gives CDR1 MDHEN, CDR2 SYDVKM. The V and J ends lost 7 bases and 1 base, in that order; junction bases with no gene match: 6. The CDR3 nucleotides are TGTGCCAGCATCAAGACAGGGAGGAACACTGAAGCTTTCTTT. It encodes CASIKTGRNTEAFF.

This clonotype appeared many times. The chain combines TRBV6-5 with TRBJ1-2; 7 bases fit TRBD1. The ends lost 2 bases at V and 8 bases at J; junction bases unmatched: 11. Germline V gene lookup returns CDR1 MNHEY and CDR2 SVGAGI. The CDR3 length is 15 residues. The CDR3: CASSYGAGTVYGYTF. The CDR3 DNA is TGTGCCAGCAGTTACGGGGCTGGGACAGTTTACGGCTACACCTTC.

On this clonotype itself: At one end the junction does not follow the germline gene, possibly because of a read error. The chain combines TRBV3-1 with TRBJ2-2; the match to TRBD2 covers 10 bases. CDR3 length: 16 residues. Germline CDR1 is LGHDT and CDR2 is YNNKEL (reference sequence). CDR3 amino acids: CVSSHTSGKYTGELFF. The CDR3 bases are TGTGTCAGCAGCCATACTAGCGGGAAGTACACCGGGGAGCTGTTTTTT.

This chain uses TRBV12-3 or TRBV12-4 with TRBJ1-5; 8 bases agree with TRBD1. The CDR3 contains 15 residues. The V and J ends lost 4 bases and 4 bases, in that order; junction bases with no gene match: 6. Here the CDR3 reads CASSWTGKKNQPQHF. Here the CDR3 DNA reads TGTGCCAGCAGTTGGACAGGGAAAAAAAATCAGCCCCAGCATTTT.

Only a few counts were recorded for this clonotype. The rearrangement uses TRBV20-1 and TRBJ2-7; 8 bases align to TRBD2. The CDR3 has 14 amino acids. Germline CDR1 is DFQATT and CDR2 is SNEGSKA (reference sequence). J lost 0 bases, V lost 5 bases, and 6 bases had no gene match. This CDR3 reads CSADKRGSSYEQYF. For the CDR3, the DNA is TGCAGTGCTGATAAGCGGGGGAGCTCCTACGAGCAGTACTTC.

Many counts were recorded for this clonotype. The chain combines TRBV7-3 with TRBJ2-3; D might be TRBD1 (5 bases). Trimming took 4 bases from V and 5 from J, leaving 13 bases between them. Germline V CDR1 and CDR2: SGHTA, FQGTGA. The CDR3 spans 14 residues. For the CDR3, the DNA is TGTGCCAGCAGCTCCCAAGGGGTGGGAGATACGCAGTATTTT. It codes for CASSSQGVGDTQYF.

This clonotype was detected a few times. This chain links TRBV7-9 with TRBJ1-5, with D possibly matching TRBD1 (5 bases). Per the germline V gene, CDR1 is SEHNR and CDR2 is FQNEAQ (reference sequence). The V and J ends lost 5 bases and 6 bases respectively, with 17 bases between them. The CDR3 is 15 residues long. The CDR3 DNA reads TGTGCCAGCAGCCCCCGTGGGGGTGGGAGTCAGCCCCAGCATTTT. Protein sequence: CASSPRGGGSQPQHF.

The chain links TRBV12-3 or TRBV12-4 to TRBJ1-4; D gene uncertain. With 6 bases removed from V and 8 bases from J, the gap between germline ends came to 10 bases. CDR3 size: 12 residues. Here the CDR3 reads CASRAGPEKLFF. As DNA, the CDR3 is TGTGCCAGCAGGGCCGGGCCCGAAAAACTGTTTTTT.

At least ten counts were recorded for this clonotype. This chain uses TRBV7-2 with TRBJ2-1; the D is unclear. The CDR3 runs to 16 residues. Germline CDR1 reads SGHTA; CDR2 reads FQGNSA. Trimming shortened V by 6 bases and J by 4 bases, and 19 bases separated the two germline ends. This chain's CDR3 is CASSKYSTKTYNEQFF. The DNA of the CDR3 is TGTGCCAGCAGTAAATACAGTACTAAAACATACAATGAGCAGTTCTTC.